These 5 T cell receptor beta chains originate from one sample sequenced in a study of blood T cell repertoires in COVID-19. The method was immunoSEQ multiplex PCR; TCRdb's version includes in-frame clones alone and lacks a portion of them. In the table there are 250,000 or so clones, over 80% of which are singletons. Sequencing was done on a sample of peripheral blood. These TCRs come from a human donor in a cohort sampled during active COVID-19.

This chain joins TRBV29-1 and TRBJ2-7, with 9 bases aligning to TRBD1. Per the germline V gene, CDR1 is SQVTM and CDR2 is ANQGSEA. The junction had 7 bases not matched to a gene; V was cut back by 5 bases and J by 5 bases. The CDR3 contains 13 residues. CDR3 region: CSVNWDRVDEQYF. CDR3 bases: TGCAGCGTTAACTGGGACAGGGTCGACGAGCAGTACTTC.

This clone was seen only a few times. The chain joins TRBV2 to TRBJ2-3; 11 nucleotides agree with TRBD2. The trim removed 3 bases at V and 4 bases at J, leaving 3 bases unmatched. The CDR3 runs 15 residues. Looked up from germline, CDR1 is SNHLY and CDR2 is FYNNEI. The CDR3 DNA sequence: TGTGCCAGCAGTGAGGGACTAGCGGAGTCAGATACGCAGTATTTT. It encodes CASSEGLAESDTQYF.

This sequence joins TRBV7-9 and TRBJ2-1; the D is unclear. This CDR3 has 11 residues. In germline, CDR1 is SEHNR, CDR2 FQNEAQ (reference sequence). The ends were cut back, 5 bases at V and 7 bases at J, with 6 bases in the middle. The CDR3 spells CASSTRNEQFF. The CDR3 nucleotides read TGTGCCAGCAGCACCCGGAATGAGCAGTTCTTC.

The rearrangement joins TRBV6-5 to TRBJ1-2; TRBD1 might be the D (5 bases). Trimming cost V 5 bases and J 2 bases, with 9 bases left between them. The CDR3 extends over 13 amino acids. Germline V gives CDR1 MNHEY, CDR2 SVGAGI. This CDR3 is CASSTSGNYGYTF. DNA for the CDR3: TGTGCCAGCAGTACCTCAGGGAACTATGGCTACACCTTC.

The V and J genes are TRBV6-1 and TRBJ1-5, with no clear D. The length of the CDR3 is 15 residues. V lost 0 bases and J lost 9, with 15 bases in between. Germline V lookup: CDR1 MNHNS, CDR2 SASEGT. As DNA, the CDR3 is TGTGCCAGCAGTGAAGCTTGGGTCTTATCAGGGCCCCAGCATTTT. Translating gives CASSEAWVLSGPQHF.